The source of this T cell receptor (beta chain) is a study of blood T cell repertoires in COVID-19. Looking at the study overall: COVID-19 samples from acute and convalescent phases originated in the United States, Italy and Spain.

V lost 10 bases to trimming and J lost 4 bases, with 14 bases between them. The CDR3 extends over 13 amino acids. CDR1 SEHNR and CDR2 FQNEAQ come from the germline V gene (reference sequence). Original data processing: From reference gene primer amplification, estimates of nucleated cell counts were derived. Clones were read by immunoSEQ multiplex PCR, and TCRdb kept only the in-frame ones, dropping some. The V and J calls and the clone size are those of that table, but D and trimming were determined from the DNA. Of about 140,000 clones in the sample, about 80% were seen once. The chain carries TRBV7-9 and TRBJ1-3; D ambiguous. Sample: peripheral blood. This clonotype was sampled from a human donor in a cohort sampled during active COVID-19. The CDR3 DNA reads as TGTGCCACCGACTTCCCGAGCGGAAACACCATATATTTT. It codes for CATDFPSGNTIYF.